The 10 T cell receptor beta chains below come from one sample, sequenced in a study of T cells in narcolepsy. Libraries were prepared by immunoSEQ multiplex PCR; TCRdb keeps only in-frame clonotypes and omits some of them. The repertoire holds fewer than 40,000 clones, with over 80% as singletons. Sample: memory (CD45RA-) CD4+ T cells from blood. The receptor set was obtained from a human donor in good health.

The rearrangement uses TRBV4-2 and TRBJ1-1; TRBD1 is a possible D gene (6 bases). This CDR3 spans 14 amino acids. CDR1 and CDR2 (germline): LGHNA, YNFKEQ. The germline V and J ends were trimmed by 4 bases and 1 base, with 10 bases remaining between them. CDR3 sequence: CASSPPTGNTEAFF. The DNA for the CDR3 is TGTGCCAGCAGCCCCCCGACAGGGAACACTGAAGCTTTCTTT.

The rearrangement joins TRBV23-1 to TRBJ2-7, with D hard to call. TRBV23-1 is marked as an open reading frame, function uncertain. Trimming pared 3 bases from V and 12 bases from J, leaving 9 bases between. The CDR3 has 10 amino acids. The CDR3 DNA reads TGCGCCAGCAGTCAGTGTTTGTGGTACTTC. It specifies CASSQCLWYF.

The J gene is TRBJ2-5, the V gene TRBV5-1, with a weak D call TRBD2 (6 bases). From germline, CDR1 is SGHRS and CDR2 YFSETQ. This CDR3 has 13 amino acids. V was shortened by 2 bases and J by 4 bases, with 9 bases between the two germline ends. The CDR3 here is CASSFGGSETQYF. The CDR3 DNA sequence: TGCGCCAGCAGCTTCGGGGGATCAGAGACCCAGTACTTC.

Only a few counts were recorded for this clone. The chain uses TRBV6-6 and TRBJ1-2; D perhaps matches TRBD1 (6 bases). The CDR3 consists of 14 residues. The V gene lost 0 bases and the J gene lost 4 bases, with 9 bases spanning the gap. Germline V gene lookup returns CDR1 MNHNY and CDR2 SVGAGI (reference sequence). CDR3 residues: CASSYSGRGYGYTF. The CDR3 DNA sequence: TGTGCCAGCAGTTACTCAGGCAGGGGCTATGGCTACACCTTC.

The CDR3 protein is CASGGQGRETQYF. The DNA for the CDR3 is TGTGCCAGCGGAGGACAGGGAAGAGAGACCCAGTACTTC. V usage is TRBV6-6 and J usage is TRBJ2-5, with TRBD1 matching over 8 bases. V dropped 8 bases and J dropped 4; count of bases not matched to a gene: 6. This CDR3 region has 13 residues. Germline V CDR1 and CDR2: MNHNY, SVGAGI (reference sequence).

This clone was seen only once. The chain joins TRBV5-4 to TRBJ2-3; possibly TRBD1 for D (6 bases). The CDR3 contains 15 residues. The V end lost 4 bases, the J end lost 0 bases, and 12 bases lay between the germline ends. Germline loops: CDR1 SGHNT, CDR2 YYREEE (reference sequence). The CDR3 DNA reads TGTGCCAGCAGCCCTGGACAGTCTAGCACAGATACGCAGTATTTT. It yields the protein CASSPGQSSTDTQYF.

V and J are TRBV5-4 and TRBJ1-4; TRBD1 agrees at 11 bases. This CDR3 is built from 16 residues. J was trimmed by 6 bases and V by 1 base; bases with no gene match: 5. Looked up from germline, CDR1 is SGHNT and CDR2 is YYREEE (reference sequence). As DNA, the CDR3 is TGTGCCAGCAGCTTGCGGACAGGGGGCGCGGATGAAAAACTGTTTTTT. Protein product: CASSLRTGGADEKLFF.

The chain combines TRBV28 with TRBJ1-6; maybe TRBD1 (5 bases). The CDR3 spans 15 residues. Germline assignment: CDR1 MDHEN and CDR2 SYDVKM. V lost 7 bases to trimming and J lost 4 bases, with 14 bases between them. Here the CDR3 DNA reads TGTGCCAGCATCAACGGGGGGGGATATAATTCACCCCTCCACTTT. Protein: CASINGGGYNSPLHF.

The gene calls are TRBV5-4 and TRBJ2-3; D may be TRBD1 (6 bases). Germline V gene sequence: CDR1 SGHNT, CDR2 YYREEE (reference sequence). This CDR3 has 15 amino acids. V shed 5 bases and J shed 3 bases, with 16 bases lying between them. CDR3 amino acids: CASSSTGRSTDTQYF. The CDR3 DNA follows: TGTGCCAGCAGTAGTACAGGGCGGAGTACAGATACGCAGTATTTT. Full variable domain (outside the CDR3, taken from reference TRBV5-4 and TRBJ2-3): ETGVTQSPTHLIKTRGQQVTLRCSSQSGHNTVSWYQQALGQGPQFIFQYYREEENGRGNFPPRFSGLQFPNYSSELNVNALELDDSALYLCASSSTGRSTDTQYFGPGTRLTVL.

This clone was found once. The chain couples TRBV19 to TRBJ1-2; unclear D gene. V dropped 3 bases and J dropped 6 bases, with 14 bases sitting between them. CDR3 length: 14 amino acids. Germline CDR1 reads LNHDA; CDR2 reads SQIVND (reference sequence). The CDR3 sequence: CASSIVGRTNGYTF. For the CDR3, the DNA is TGTGCCAGTAGTATTGTGGGCAGGACGAATGGCTACACCTTC.